The clone carrying this T cell receptor (beta chain) was seen only once. Its antigen is not identified. The CDR3 totals 13 residues. Germline CDR1 SGHNT, CDR2 YENEEA. The V and J ends lost 3 bases and 8 bases respectively, with 11 bases between them. The source of the sample is a study of T cell repertoires in cytomegalovirus infection. TCRdb processed the reads anew with MiXCR; each CDR3 protein has one entry. Of around 900,000 distinct CDR3 sequences listed, roughly 30% are singletons. The chain employs TRBV11-3 and TRBJ2-1; a possible D gene is TRBD1 (5 bases). The sequencing used cultured CD8+ T cells from PBMCs, collected from culture after CMV antigen stimulation. This receptor was identified in a human donor in good health (CMV status not recorded). Some clones in this sample may be carry-over from other donors' samples. CDR3 in amino acids: CASSFNQGYEQFF. The CDR3 DNA sequence: TGTGCCAGCAGCTTTAATCAGGGTTATGAGCAGTTCTTC.